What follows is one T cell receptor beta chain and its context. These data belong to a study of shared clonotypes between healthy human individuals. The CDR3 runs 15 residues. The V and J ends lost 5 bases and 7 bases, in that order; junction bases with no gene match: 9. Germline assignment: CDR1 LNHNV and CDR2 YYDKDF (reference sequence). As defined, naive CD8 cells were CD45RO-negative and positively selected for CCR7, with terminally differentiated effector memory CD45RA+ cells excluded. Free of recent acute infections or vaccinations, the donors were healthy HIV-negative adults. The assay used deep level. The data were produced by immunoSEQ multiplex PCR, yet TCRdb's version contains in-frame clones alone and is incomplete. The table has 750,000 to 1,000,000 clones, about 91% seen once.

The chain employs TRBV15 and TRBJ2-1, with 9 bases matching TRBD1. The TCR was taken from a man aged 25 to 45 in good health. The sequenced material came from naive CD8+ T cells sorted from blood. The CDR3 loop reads CATSPLGTGRNEQFF. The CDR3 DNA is TGTGCCACCAGCCCCCTGGGGACAGGGCGTAATGAGCAGTTCTTC.